This T cell receptor beta chain was sequenced for a study of technical replicates of blood from four donors. Generated by immunoSEQ multiplex PCR, the TCRdb table keeps only in-frame clones and is missing some. The table records under 95,000 clones, around 94% of them present only once. J gave up 4 bases and V 6 bases, and 9 bases lay outside the gene matches. The CDR3 consists of 15 residues. The germline V gene has CDR1 MNHNS and CDR2 SASEGT. V is TRBV6-1 and J is TRBJ1-5, with 7 bases identical to TRBD1. The origin of this receptor is a human donor in good health. Sequenced sample: T cells isolated from PBMCs. This chain's CDR3 is CASSRGQLKNQPQHF. The CDR3 nucleotides are TGTGCCAGCAGCCGGGGACAGCTAAAAAATCAGCCCCAGCATTTT.